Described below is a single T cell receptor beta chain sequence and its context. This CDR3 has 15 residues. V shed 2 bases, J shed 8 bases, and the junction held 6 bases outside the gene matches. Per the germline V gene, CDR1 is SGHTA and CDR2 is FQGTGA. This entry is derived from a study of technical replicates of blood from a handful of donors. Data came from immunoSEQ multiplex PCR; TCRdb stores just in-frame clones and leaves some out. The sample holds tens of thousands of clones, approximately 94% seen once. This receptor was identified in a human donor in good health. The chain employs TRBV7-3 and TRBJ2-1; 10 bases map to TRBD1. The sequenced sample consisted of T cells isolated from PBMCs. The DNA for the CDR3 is TGTGCCAGCAGCTTATGGGGACAGGGGTTCGATGAGCAGTTCTTC. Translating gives CASSLWGQGFDEQFF.